Each of the 25 T cell receptor beta chains below was sequenced from the same sample in a study of shared clonotypes between healthy human individuals (dated by TCRdb to about 2020). CD8 naive samples were CD45RO-negative cells positively selected for CCR7, giving a CD45RA+CCR7+ population that excluded TemRA cells. The receptor library was made with the immunoSEQ multiplex PCR assay. This is the immuneACCESS table as TCRdb keeps it, with only in-frame sequences that have V and J called. A part of the clones is gone; compared with another copy, unresolved V genes explain less than half, and the rest is unexplained. Counted in this sample were some 2 million clones; about 95% of them appeared once. The ten largest clones add up to 0.85% to 1.2% of the sample. Material: naive CD8+ T cells sorted from blood. In light of the paper, this sample's cell subset or site label describes: CD45RA+CCR7+. The source is a man between 18 and 29 years old in good health.

The chain employs TRBV18 and TRBJ1-1, with D perhaps TRBD1 (5 bases). V lost 2 bases, J lost 5 bases, and 15 bases lay in between. The germline V gene has CDR1 KGHSH and CDR2 LQKENI. This CDR3 contains 15 residues. CDR3 residues: CASSPAGGGWTEAFF. DNA of the CDR3: TGTGCCAGCTCACCAGCGGGGGGAGGATGGACTGAAGCTTTCTTT.

In the case of this clone: The identical CDR3 is also encoded by other nucleotide sequences in the sample. The rearrangement joins TRBV5-6 to TRBJ2-7; D is unclear. The CDR3 has 13 amino acids. Germline V gives CDR1 SGHDT, CDR2 YYEEEE. V lost 0 bases to trimming and J lost 4 bases, with 8 bases between them. The CDR3 loop is CASSLGQLYEQYF. The CDR3 nucleotides read TGTGCCAGCAGCTTGGGGCAGCTTTACGAGCAGTACTTC.

This clone showed up just a few times. Other nucleotide sequences in the sample specify the same CDR3. The chain combines TRBV27 with TRBJ2-7; D uncertain. CDR3 length equals 11 residues. Trimming took 3 bases from V and 4 from J, leaving 4 bases between them. Germline V gene data show CDR1 as MNHEY and CDR2 as SMNVEV (reference sequence). The CDR3 DNA sequence: TGTGCCAGCAGTTTCGGGTACGAGCAGTACTTC. It translates to CASSFGYEQYF.

V usage is TRBV30 and J usage is TRBJ1-6, with 9 bases that match TRBD1. J lost 10 bases, V lost 2 bases, and 6 bases had no gene match. CDR3 length: 14 residues. Germline CDR1 reads GTSNPN; CDR2 reads SVGIG (reference sequence). The CDR3 coding sequence is TGTGCCTGGAGTAGGGGACAGGGTGGATCACCCCTCCACTTT. This sequence encodes CAWSRGQGGSPLHF.

This sequence joins TRBV28 and TRBJ1-4; D remains unclear. V lost 10 bases, J lost 3 bases, and 12 bases lay in between. Per germline, CDR1 MDHEN and CDR2 SYDVKM. The CDR3 is 13 amino acids. The CDR3 here is CATRAAANEKLFF. CDR3 coding DNA: TGTGCCACAAGAGCGGCGGCTAATGAAAAACTGTTTTTT.

About this clone: The same CDR3 can be traced to other DNA sequences in this sample. The chain carries TRBV2 and TRBJ1-5; 9 bases are shared with TRBD1. Germline V CDR1 and CDR2: SNHLY, FYNNEI. The CDR3 is 14 amino acids. Trimming took 6 bases from V and 5 from J; bases not matched to a gene: 5. The CDR3 coding sequence is TGTGCCAGCAGCCCTGGACAGGGGTATCAGCCCCAGCATTTT. This gives the protein CASSPGQGYQPQHF.

This clone was recorded only once. V gene TRBV6-5 combines with J gene TRBJ2-1; tentative D call: TRBD2 (5 bases). Looked up from germline, CDR1 is MNHEY and CDR2 is SVGAGI. V was shortened by 4 bases and J by 13 bases, with 17 bases between the two germline ends. This CDR3 comprises 13 residues. This CDR3 reads CASSSSIGGYQFF. The CDR3 DNA is TGTGCCAGCAGTTCTTCTATTGGCGGGTACCAGTTCTTC.

The V gene is TRBV28, the J gene TRBJ1-5; tentatively, D is TRBD1 (5 bases). Trimming removed 3 bases at V and 6 bases at J, with 12 bases between. Per germline, CDR1 MDHEN and CDR2 SYDVKM. The CDR3 runs to 14 residues. The CDR3 spells CASSFRDFRQPQHF. CDR3 nucleotides: TGTGCCAGCAGTTTCAGGGACTTCCGTCAGCCCCAGCATTTT.

The rearrangement uses TRBV6-6 and TRBJ1-5; D remains unclear. The CDR3 runs 13 residues. CDR1 and CDR2 from the germline V gene are MNHNY and SVGAGI (reference sequence). Between the trimmed V and J ends, which lost 8 bases and 6 bases, there was a span of 14 bases. CDR3 nucleotides: TGTGCCAGCGAACCGTCGGGGATTCAGCCCCAGCATTTT. This gives the protein CASEPSGIQPQHF.

About this clone itself: Within the sample, other DNA sequences also encode this same CDR3. This sequence joins TRBV28 and TRBJ2-7; TRBD2 matches 7 bases. Per the germline V gene, CDR1 is MDHEN and CDR2 is SYDVKM. With 3 bases clipped from V and 7 bases from J, the junction kept 9 bases outside the gene matches. CDR3 size: 14 residues. In DNA form, the CDR3 reads TGTGCCAGCAGTTTGCGCGGGGGAGGTGGGGAGCAGTACTTC. Translation: CASSLRGGGGEQYF.

The chain has TRBV7-9 and TRBJ2-1; TRBD1 matches 9 bases. The CDR3 length is 15 residues. From germline, CDR1 is SEHNR and CDR2 FQNEAQ (reference sequence). V shed 5 bases, J shed 4 bases, and the junction held 6 bases outside the gene matches. CDR3 nucleotides: TGTGCCAGCAGCCCCCGGGACAGGGAGTACAATGAGCAGTTCTTC. Translation: CASSPRDREYNEQFF.

V and J are TRBV9 and TRBJ2-1, with TRBD2 matching over 10 bases. V trimming: 2 bases; J trimming: 2 bases; junction bases outside the gene matches: 7. In germline, CDR1 is SGDLS, CDR2 YYNGEE. The length of the CDR3 is 17 residues. The CDR3: CASSVASGSGAYNEQFF. Written as DNA, the CDR3 is TGTGCCAGCAGCGTTGCTAGCGGGAGCGGGGCCTACAATGAGCAGTTCTTC.

The V call is TRBV13, the J call TRBJ2-3; 15 bases line up with TRBD2. The V gene's germline CDR1 is PRHDT and CDR2 FYEKMQ (reference sequence). J gave up 0 bases and V 3 bases, and 7 bases lay outside the gene matches. The CDR3 has 19 residues. CDR3 region: CASSFRGLAGGESTDTQYF. The CDR3 DNA follows: TGTGCCAGCAGCTTTCGGGGACTAGCGGGAGGAGAGAGCACAGATACGCAGTATTTT.

The chain couples TRBV27 to TRBJ2-7; tentative D call: TRBD1 (5 bases). V was trimmed by 3 bases and J by 5 bases, leaving 11 bases between them. The length of the CDR3 is 13 residues. Germline values: CDR1 MNHEY, CDR2 SMNVEV (reference sequence). The CDR3 coding sequence is TGTGCCAGCAGTTTTTTTCAGGGCAACGAGCAGTACTTC. This translates into CASSFFQGNEQYF.

This clone has only one observation. This sequence joins TRBV5-1 and TRBJ2-1; 13 bases align to TRBD2. The CDR3 totals 17 residues. Per the germline V gene, CDR1 is SGHRS and CDR2 is YFSETQ. V shed 4 bases, J shed 2 bases, and the junction held 6 bases outside the gene matches. The CDR3 is CASSMRLAGGTYNEQFF. The CDR3 DNA reads TGCGCCAGCAGCATGCGACTAGCGGGAGGTACCTACAATGAGCAGTTCTTC.

This chain links TRBV10-3 with TRBJ1-2, with 8 bases that match TRBD1. J gave up 0 bases and V 1 base, and 7 bases lay outside the gene matches. Germline V CDR1 and CDR2: ENHRY, SYGVKD. The CDR3 is made up of 17 amino acids. The CDR3 sequence is CAISELGTGIANYGYTF. The CDR3 nucleotides read TGTGCCATCAGTGAGTTAGGGACAGGAATCGCTAACTATGGCTACACCTTC.

The J gene is TRBJ2-7, the V gene TRBV6-5; 9 bases line up with TRBD1. CDR3 length: 15 residues. V shed 4 bases, J shed 6 bases, and the junction held 10 bases outside the gene matches. Germline V gene lookup returns CDR1 MNHEY and CDR2 SVGAGI. The CDR3 nucleotides are TGTGCCAGCAGTTCCCCCGGGACAGGGAGTCTCGAGCAGTACTTC. Its translation is CASSSPGTGSLEQYF.

V gene TRBV4-3 combines with J gene TRBJ2-7; possible D gene TRBD1, 5 bases. Looked up from germline, CDR1 is LGHNA and CDR2 is YSLEER. Trimming stripped 0 bases from V and 0 bases from J, with 18 bases between. The CDR3 sequence is 18 residues long. Written as DNA, the CDR3 is TGCGCCAGCAGCCAAGAACATCCGGCAGGGTACGCCTCCTACGAGCAGTACTTC. Translating it yields CASSQEHPAGYASYEQYF.

The CDR3 here is CASSFLDEQFF. The CDR3 bases are TGCGCCAGCAGCTTTCTAGATGAGCAGTTCTTC. The gene calls are TRBV5-1 and TRBJ2-1; D unresolved. Per germline, CDR1 SGHRS and CDR2 YFSETQ. The CDR3 length is 11 residues. Trimming removed 2 bases from V and 8 bases from J, with 5 bases in between.

The chain links TRBV6-5 to TRBJ2-5, with D hard to call. V gave up 4 bases and J gave up 8 bases, with 8 bases separating them. Germline CDR1 is MNHEY and CDR2 is SVGAGI. This CDR3 is 11 amino acids long. CDR3 residues: CASSFGLTQYF. The CDR3 DNA is TGTGCCAGCAGTTTTGGCCTAACCCAGTACTTC.

The rearrangement links TRBV5-1 to TRBJ1-1, with 7 nucleotides matching TRBD1. The junction had 17 bases not matched to a gene; V was cut back by 4 bases and J by 11 bases. Germline V lookup: CDR1 SGHRS, CDR2 YFSETQ. This CDR3 is 15 amino acids long. CDR3 in amino acids: CASSTMSATGFEAFF. CDR3 nucleotide sequence: TGCGCCAGCAGCACGATGTCGGCGACAGGGTTTGAGGCTTTCTTT.

This chain links TRBV30 with TRBJ2-1; D is unclear. V dropped 2 bases and J dropped 5 bases, with 13 bases sitting between them. Germline V gives CDR1 GTSNPN, CDR2 SVGIG (reference sequence). This CDR3 spans 14 amino acids. The CDR3 region is CAWSSGLLDNEQFF. The CDR3 nucleotides read TGTGCCTGGAGTTCGGGCCTGCTTGACAATGAGCAGTTCTTC.

Remarks on this clone: The sample has other DNA sequences that encode this CDR3 too. The chain links TRBV27 to TRBJ2-7, with D possibly TRBD1 on 6 matching bases. The CDR3 is made up of 13 amino acids. The germline CDR1 and CDR2 sequences are MNHEY and SMNVEV (reference sequence). Trimming removed 4 bases from V and 3 bases from J, with 10 bases in between. The CDR3 DNA follows: TGTGCCAGCAGTTCGGGACACAACTACGAGCAGTACTTC. Protein sequence: CASSSGHNYEQYF.

As DNA, the CDR3 is TGCGCCAGCAGTGGGCCTAGCGGGACCTACGAGCAGTACTTC. Translated: CASSGPSGTYEQYF. V is TRBV10-1 and J is TRBJ2-7; TRBD2 matches at 9 bases. The CDR3 covers 14 residues. Germline V gives CDR1 WNHNN, CDR2 SYGVQD (reference sequence). V shed 4 bases and J 2 bases; nucleotides not matched to a gene: 3.

The V and J genes are TRBV30 and TRBJ2-7; no reliable D call. V lost 5 bases, J lost 3 bases, and 11 bases lay in between. The CDR3 runs to 12 residues. Germline CDR1 and CDR2: GTSNPN and SVGIG (reference sequence). CDR3 DNA sequence: TGTGCCTGGGGGCTACGAAACTACGAGCAGTACTTC. Its protein is CAWGLRNYEQYF.